This T cell receptor (beta chain) stems from a study of vaccination and CD4 T cells after COVID-19. On the study more broadly: Taking of post-vaccine samples occurred a median approximately 76 days after dose two (range 14 to 241).

Time point specified: late sampling 161 to 241 days after vaccination in three convalescent patients. TCRdb itself ran the PCR reads through MiXCR, one entry per CDR3 protein. The sample shows 25,000 to 30,000 distinct CDR3 sequences, 50% to 65% of them seen only once. The sequences come from CD4+ T cells from blood, collected about 7 months after SARS-CoV-2 vaccination. This TCR came from a human donor who had recovered from COVID-19.

The CDR3 protein is CASSFTGSEQYF. As DNA, the CDR3 is TGTGCCAGCAGCTTTACTGGCTCCGAGCAGTACTTC. The chain is built from TRBV7-8 and TRBJ2-7; D unclear. Per the germline V gene, CDR1 is SGHVS and CDR2 is FQNEAQ. The germline V and J ends were trimmed by 3 bases and 6 bases, with 9 bases remaining between them. The CDR3 runs to 12 residues.